Below, one T cell receptor beta chain is given with its context. No antigen is known for it. The data are from a study of cytomegalovirus exposure and HLA in healthy donors. Overall study: The approximately 120 validation repertoires were reported in a later analysis to have been generated on the same platform as the roughly 680 first-cohort repertoires. Overall study findings and caveats: Cytomegalovirus-associated status was assigned to about 180 TCR beta chains.

Using immunoSEQ multiplex PCR, the repertoire was profiled, and TCRdb retains in-frame clones only, with some absent. This table has about 160,000 clones, 86% appearing once. Germline V lookup: CDR1 SGHRS, CDR2 YFSETQ. The CDR3 contains 15 residues. Trimming took 1 base from V and 4 from J, leaving 12 bases between them. V and J are TRBV5-1 and TRBJ2-1, with D uncertain. This receptor was identified in a woman in her 30s in good health and CMV-seronegative. The sample was PBMCs. CDR3 residues: CASSLLAGSYNEQFF. Here the CDR3 DNA reads TGCGCCAGCAGCTTGTTGGCCGGTAGTTACAATGAGCAGTTCTTC.